The 28 T cell receptor beta chains below all came from one sample that was sequenced in a study of blood T cell repertoires in COVID-19. Sequenced by immunoSEQ multiplex PCR; TCRdb stores in-frame clones only, minus some. Among about 240,000 clones listed, approximately 80% were seen once. The sample consisted of peripheral blood. The receptor source for this set is a woman of 80 years or more with acute or convalescent COVID-19.

This chain connects TRBV18 to TRBJ2-4, with D possibly matching TRBD1 (7 bases). Germline CDR1 is KGHSH and CDR2 is LQKENI. The CDR3 totals 14 residues. V lost 3 bases to trimming and J lost 9 bases, with 15 bases between them. In nucleotides, the CDR3 is TGTGCCAGCTCACCCCTCAGGGGGGAGGCCATTCAGTACTTC. Protein sequence: CASSPLRGEAIQYF.

This rearrangement joins TRBV5-4 to TRBJ2-3; TRBD2 matches 12 bases. With V trimmed by 0 bases and J by 5 bases, 7 bases remained unmatched. CDR1 SGHNT and CDR2 YYREEE come from the germline V gene (reference sequence). The length of the CDR3 is 17 residues. CDR3 in amino acids: CASSLASLAGGRDTQYF. CDR3 sequence (DNA): TGTGCCAGCAGCTTGGCCTCCCTAGCGGGGGGGAGAGATACGCAGTATTTT.

The chain uses TRBV2 and TRBJ2-1; maybe TRBD1 (6 bases). Trimming cost V 5 bases and J 8 bases, with 10 bases left between them. This CDR3 spans 12 amino acids. CDR1 and CDR2 from the germline V gene are SNHLY and FYNNEI. CDR3 sequence (DNA): TGTGCCAGCAGTCTACAGGGCCATGAGCAGTTCTTC. As protein: CASSLQGHEQFF.

The chain employs TRBV27 and TRBJ1-1; 8 nucleotides line up with TRBD1. Germline V lookup: CDR1 MNHEY, CDR2 SMNVEV (reference sequence). The CDR3 loop spans 15 amino acids. J lost 4 bases, V lost 5 bases, and 9 bases had no gene match. CDR3 amino acids: CASSPYRGSSTEAFF. CDR3 in DNA: TGTGCCAGCAGTCCATACAGGGGGTCGAGCACTGAAGCTTTCTTT.

The V call is TRBV5-1, the J call TRBJ2-3, with D possibly matching TRBD2 (7 bases). This CDR3 spans 16 amino acids. With 4 bases removed from V and 3 bases from J, the gap between germline ends came to 18 bases. Germline CDR1 and CDR2: SGHRS and YFSETQ. CDR3 loop: CASSLGRGGATDTQYF. CDR3 in DNA: TGCGCCAGCAGCCTTGGCCGTGGGGGGGCAACAGATACGCAGTATTTT. Together with reference TRBV5-1 and TRBJ2-3, the CDR3 gives the full variable domain: KAGVTQTPRYLIKTRGQQVTLSCSPISGHRSVSWYQQTPGQGLQFLFEYFSETQRNKGNFPGRFSGRQFSNSRSEMNVSTLELGDSALYLCASSLGRGGATDTQYFGPGTRLTVL.

The chain employs TRBV2 and TRBJ1-3; 10 positions match TRBD1. The CDR3 is 12 amino acids. Per germline, CDR1 SNHLY and CDR2 FYNNEI. The CDR3 sequence: CGTGGTGNTIYF. The CDR3 coding sequence is TGTGGGACAGGGGGGACTGGAAACACCATATATTTT.

This clone came up once. The chain recombines TRBV29-1 with TRBJ1-1, with 11 bases lining up with TRBD1. Germline lookup yields CDR1 SQVTM and CDR2 ANQGSEA. J gave up 5 bases and V 6 bases, and 2 bases lay outside the gene matches. The CDR3 extends over 12 amino acids. The chain's CDR3 is CSVGQGGTEAFF. CDR3 coding DNA: TGCAGCGTGGGACAGGGGGGGACTGAAGCTTTCTTT.

The chain uses TRBV5-1 and TRBJ1-1; D call uncertain. The CDR3 sequence is 13 residues long. Germline CDR1 is SGHRS and CDR2 is YFSETQ. V lost 0 bases and J lost 3, with 6 bases in between. The CDR3 DNA follows: TGCGCCAGCAGCTTGGACGGGGACACTGAAGCTTTCTTT. Residues: CASSLDGDTEAFF.

The chain uses TRBV3-1 (or the pseudogene TRBV3-2) and TRBJ1-2; 8 bases are a match to TRBD1. The CDR3 covers 13 residues. Trimming removed 4 bases from V and 7 bases from J; junction bases left unmatched: 5. CDR1 and CDR2 from the germline V gene are LGHDT and YNNKEL (reference sequence). CDR3: CASSRTGGFGYTF. The CDR3 DNA sequence: TGTGCCAGCAGCCGTACAGGGGGTTTTGGCTACACCTTC.

The chain is built from TRBV2 and TRBJ1-4; weak D call: TRBD1 (5 bases). V was trimmed by 6 bases and J by 4 bases, leaving 12 bases between them. Germline V gene data show CDR1 as SNHLY and CDR2 as FYNNEI. CDR3 length equals 14 residues. The CDR3 protein is CASRPDSFNEKLFF. DNA for the CDR3: TGTGCCAGCAGGCCCGACAGTTTTAATGAAAAACTGTTTTTT.

V usage is TRBV7-9 and J usage is TRBJ1-5; 10 positions agree with TRBD1. Germline V gene lookup returns CDR1 SEHNR and CDR2 FQNEAQ (reference sequence). The ends lost 3 bases at V and 2 bases at J; junction bases unmatched: 7. The CDR3 is made up of 17 amino acids. The CDR3 reads CASSLGQGSGRNQPQHF. The DNA for the CDR3 is TGTGCCAGCAGCTTGGGACAGGGGAGTGGGCGCAATCAGCCCCAGCATTTT.

The chain has TRBV4-1 and TRBJ1-3; 8 bases line up with TRBD1. There are 18 residues in the CDR3. Looked up from germline, CDR1 is MGHRA and CDR2 is YSYEKL. Trimming at V came to 3 bases and at J to 0 bases, leaving 10 bases not matched to a gene. The CDR3 spells CASSQPGQGGSSGNTIYF. CDR3 coding DNA: TGCGCCAGCAGCCAGCCCGGACAGGGCGGGAGCTCTGGAAACACCATATATTTT.

V usage is TRBV18 and J usage is TRBJ2-7; TRBD1 agrees at 9 bases. The CDR3 has 15 amino acids. The germline CDR1 and CDR2 sequences are KGHSH and LQKENI. V shed 4 bases and J 3 bases; nucleotides not matched to a gene: 7. The CDR3 loop is CASSLSGQGNYEQYF. CDR3 nucleotide sequence: TGTGCCAGCTCACTTTCCGGACAGGGGAACTACGAGCAGTACTTC.

This clone has just a few counts. The chain links TRBV15 to TRBJ1-1, with TRBD1 matching over 7 bases. The CDR3 loop spans 19 amino acids. Germline trimming cut 3 bases from V and 1 base from J; bases unmatched to any gene: 17. The germline CDR1 and CDR2 sequences are LNHNV and YYDKDF (reference sequence). CDR3 sequence: CATSSPIKGRGVTNTEAFF. The DNA of the CDR3 is TGTGCCACCAGCAGCCCTATAAAGGGCAGGGGGGTCACGAACACTGAAGCTTTCTTT.

The rearrangement uses TRBV12-5 and TRBJ1-2, with D perhaps matching TRBD1 (5 bases). V was pared by 3 bases and J by 7 bases, with 15 bases between. The CDR3 runs to 14 residues. CDR1 is LGHNT, CDR2 FRNRAP, per germline. Written as DNA, the CDR3 is TGTGCTAGTGGTTTAGGTGACAGCTTTGGTGGCTACACCTTC. Translated: CASGLGDSFGGYTF.

V is TRBV5-1 and J is TRBJ1-1; D perhaps matches TRBD1 (6 bases). Germline V gene data show CDR1 as SGHRS and CDR2 as YFSETQ. The V gene lost 4 bases and the J gene lost 1 base, with 11 bases spanning the gap. CDR3 length: 14 amino acids. CDR3 coding DNA: TGCGCCAGCAGCGCGGGGGGACAGAACACTGAAGCTTTCTTT. It codes for CASSAGGQNTEAFF.

The rearrangement links TRBV11-3 to TRBJ2-7; the D is unclear. Germline V lookup: CDR1 SGHNT, CDR2 YENEEA. This CDR3 has 15 amino acids. V shed 5 bases and J shed 1 base, with 15 bases lying between them. CDR3 nucleotides: TGTGCCAGCAGCCTTAGTTACGGTGAATCCTACGAGCAGTACTTC. It specifies CASSLSYGESYEQYF. Full variable domain (outside the CDR3, taken from reference TRBV11-3 and TRBJ2-7): EAGVVQSPRYKIIEKKQPVAFWCNPISGHNTLYWYLQNLGQGPELLIRYENEEAVDDSQLPKDRFSAERLKGVDSTLKIQPAELGDSAVYLCASSLSYGESYEQYFGPGTRLTVT.

The chain uses TRBV9 and TRBJ2-7; 7 bases fit TRBD2. The CDR3 runs to 15 residues. V trimming: 4 bases; J trimming: 0 bases; junction bases outside the gene matches: 7. Germline V CDR1 and CDR2: SGDLS, YYNGEE. The CDR3 reads CASSPRLASSYEQYF. In DNA form, the CDR3 reads TGTGCCAGCAGCCCAAGACTAGCCTCCTCCTACGAGCAGTACTTC.

This chain joins TRBV5-1 and TRBJ1-2; tentatively, D is TRBD1 (6 bases). V gave up 4 bases and J gave up 2 bases, with 18 bases separating them. The length of the CDR3 is 16 residues. CDR1 is SGHRS and CDR2 is YFSETQ in the germline V gene. The CDR3 loop is CASSPRTARPNYGYTF. CDR3 DNA: TGCGCCAGCAGCCCTAGGACAGCTCGCCCCAACTATGGCTACACCTTC. The complete variable domain, with remaining parts taken from reference TRBV5-1 and TRBJ1-2, reads KAGVTQTPRYLIKTRGQQVTLSCSPISGHRSVSWYQQTPGQGLQFLFEYFSETQRNKGNFPGRFSGRQFSNSRSEMNVSTLELGDSALYLCASSPRTARPNYGYTFGSGTRLTVV.

V and J are TRBV12-5 and TRBJ2-2, with D tentatively TRBD1 (8 bases). Germline V gives CDR1 LGHNT, CDR2 FRNRAP. V lost 5 bases and J lost 5, with 15 bases in between. This CDR3 is built from 15 residues. The CDR3 is CASGNGQGGTGELFF. The CDR3 DNA is TGTGCTAGTGGTAACGGACAGGGAGGGACCGGGGAGCTGTTTTTT.

The chain has TRBV7-9 and TRBJ2-7; 11 bases map to TRBD1. Germline loops: CDR1 SEHNR, CDR2 FQNEAQ (reference sequence). This CDR3 has 16 residues. V was clipped by 0 bases and J by 7 bases; unmatched bases: 8. The CDR3 region is CASSLAEDRGRREQYF. As DNA, the CDR3 is TGTGCCAGCAGCTTAGCAGAGGACAGGGGGCGCCGGGAGCAGTACTTC.

This rearrangement joins TRBV7-2 to TRBJ2-1; TRBD2 aligns across 10 bases. V shed 3 bases and J 2 bases; nucleotides not matched to a gene: 4. This CDR3 comprises 16 residues. The V gene's germline CDR1 is SGHTA and CDR2 FQGNSA. The CDR3 region has the DNA TGTGCCAGCAGCTTCTTTAGCGGGGGGACCTACAATGAGCAGTTCTTC. Its protein product is CASSFFSGGTYNEQFF.

The J gene is TRBJ2-3, the V gene TRBV7-2; a weak D match, TRBD2 (6 bases). With 2 bases removed from V and 10 bases from J, the gap between germline ends came to 19 bases. Germline V gene sequence: CDR1 SGHTA, CDR2 FQGNSA. This CDR3 spans 15 amino acids. CDR3 sequence reads: CASSLRGPGVDPQYF. The DNA of the CDR3 is TGTGCCAGCAGCTTAAGGGGCCCGGGGGTTGATCCGCAGTATTTT.

The genes are TRBV12-3 or TRBV12-4 and TRBJ2-3; 9 bases fit TRBD2. The CDR3 is 13 amino acids. Trimming removed 2 bases from V and 7 bases from J; junction bases left unmatched: 1. CDR3 in amino acids: CASSLTSGHTQYF. The CDR3 DNA is TGTGCCAGCAGTTTAACTAGCGGGCATACGCAGTATTTT.

J is TRBJ1-3 and V is TRBV18; unclear D gene. The germline gives CDR1 KGHSH, CDR2 LQKENI. Trimming pared 2 bases from V and 3 bases from J, leaving 8 bases between. This CDR3 has 14 residues. DNA of the CDR3: TGTGCCAGCTCACCATCCGGGGTTGGAAACACCATATATTTT. Translating gives CASSPSGVGNTIYF.

The chain couples TRBV27 to TRBJ1-6, with D possibly being TRBD1 (5 bases). V was trimmed by 5 bases and J by 9 bases, leaving 17 bases between them. The CDR3 totals 15 residues. CDR1 and CDR2 from the germline V gene are MNHEY and SMNVEV (reference sequence). In nucleotides, the CDR3 is TGTGCCAGCAGTCCAGGGCCTCCCGGGAGTTCACCCCTCCACTTT. Amino acids: CASSPGPPGSSPLHF.

The sample holds a few counts of this clone. The gene calls are TRBV18 and TRBJ1-1, with D possibly matching TRBD1 (5 bases). The V end was cut by 6 bases, the J end by 3 bases, with 11 bases between. The CDR3 extends over 13 amino acids. Per the germline V gene, CDR1 is KGHSH and CDR2 is LQKENI. Here the CDR3 DNA reads TGTGCCAGCTCGCCAGGGCTCTACACTGAAGCTTTCTTT. Its protein product is CASSPGLYTEAFF. The whole variable domain, filled in from reference TRBV18 and TRBJ1-1, reads NAGVMQNPRHLVRRRGQEARLRCSPMKGHSHVYWYRQLPEEGLKFMVYLQKENIIDESGMPKERFSAEFPKEGPSILRIQQVVRGDSAAYFCASSPGLYTEAFFGQGTRLTVV.

V and J are TRBV2 and TRBJ1-2; perhaps TRBD1 as D (6 bases). Deletions cut 6 bases from V and 2 bases from J, with 19 bases between. Per germline, CDR1 SNHLY and CDR2 FYNNEI. The CDR3 runs 16 residues. The CDR3 DNA reads as TGTGCCAGCAGGGATCCGGACAGAGCCTTAAACTATGGCTACACCTTC. It is translated as CASRDPDRALNYGYTF.